These 17 T cell receptor beta chains were all obtained from the same sample, sequenced in a study of cytomegalovirus exposure and HLA in healthy donors. The primer mix had 60 Vbeta and 13 Jbeta primers. Some clones are missing from TCRdb's copy, which holds only in-frame ones; the method was immunoSEQ multiplex PCR. The sample holds approximately 170,000 clones, roughly 80% seen once. The sequencing sample was made of PBMCs. These receptors were collected from a man aged 50 to 60 in good health and CMV-seropositive.

The V call is TRBV9, the J call TRBJ1-2, with 7 bases that match TRBD1. With V trimmed by 3 bases and J by 8 bases, 10 bases remained unmatched. This CDR3 contains 14 residues. The V gene's germline CDR1 is SGDLS and CDR2 YYNGEE. CDR3 DNA: TGTGCCAGCAGCGCGTCGACAGGGCATTTAGGCTACACCTTC. It translates to CASSASTGHLGYTF.

In the case of this clone: Other DNA sequences in the same sample also yield this CDR3. This chain links TRBV11-2 with TRBJ1-2; 7 bases line up with TRBD1. CDR3 length: 14 amino acids. V lost 4 bases and J lost 5; bases outside the gene matches: 7. Germline assignment: CDR1 SGHAT and CDR2 FQNNGV. The CDR3 loop reads CASSSQGEKYGYTF. CDR3 DNA: TGTGCCAGCAGCTCCCAGGGGGAGAAGTATGGCTACACCTTC. The variable domain in full, completed from reference TRBV11-2 and TRBJ1-2, reads EAGVAQSPRYKIIEKRQSVAFWCNPISGHATLYWYQQILGQGPKLLIQFQNNGVVDDSQLPKDRFSAERLKGVDSTLKIQPAKLEDSAVYLCASSSQGEKYGYTFGSGTRLTVV.

The chain couples TRBV5-3 to TRBJ1-2; 9 nucleotides line up with TRBD1. TRBV5-3 is placed among ORFs of uncertain function. The CDR3 sequence is 14 residues long. Trimming took 1 base from V and 6 from J; bases not matched to a gene: 4. CDR3 bases: TGTGCCAGAAGCTTGATTGGGACAGGGCATGGCTACACCTTC. Translated, it gives CARSLIGTGHGYTF.

This clone was counted only a few times. The gene calls are TRBV30 and TRBJ2-7; 8 nucleotides match TRBD1. Trimming at V came to 2 bases and at J to 0 bases, leaving 3 bases not matched to a gene. This CDR3 is 14 amino acids long. CDR1 is GTSNPN, CDR2 SVGIG, per germline (reference sequence). The chain's CDR3 is CAWSRTGNSYEQYF. The CDR3 DNA reads TGTGCCTGGAGTCGGACAGGGAACTCCTACGAGCAGTACTTC. Combining the CDR3 with reference TRBV30 and TRBJ2-7 gives the whole variable domain SQTIHQWPATLVQPVGSPLSLECTVEGTSNPNLYWYRQAAGRGLQLLFYSVGIGQISSEVPQNLSASRPQDRQFILSSKKLLLSDSGFYLCAWSRTGNSYEQYFGPGTRLTVT.

The chain is built from TRBV18 and TRBJ2-3; 9 nucleotides match TRBD2. With V trimmed by 4 bases and J by 2 bases, 19 bases remained unmatched. Germline V gene lookup returns CDR1 KGHSH and CDR2 LQKENI. There are 20 residues in the CDR3. CDR3 DNA: TGTGCCAGCTCACGAACCGGGACTAGCTACCTCCAAGATCCCACAGATACGCAGTATTTT. Translating it yields CASSRTGTSYLQDPTDTQYF. Filled out from reference TRBV18 and TRBJ2-3, the complete variable domain reads NAGVMQNPRHLVRRRGQEARLRCSPMKGHSHVYWYRQLPEEGLKFMVYLQKENIIDESGMPKERFSAEFPKEGPSILRIQQVVRGDSAAYFCASSRTGTSYLQDPTDTQYFGPGTRLTVL.

The chain links TRBV6-6 to TRBJ2-7; D possibly corresponds to TRBD2 (5 bases). Trimming removed 2 bases at V and 3 bases at J, with 5 bases between. The CDR3 sequence is 12 residues long. Germline V gene data show CDR1 as MNHNY and CDR2 as SVGAGI (reference sequence). The CDR3 DNA reads as TGTGCCAGCAGTTACGAGGGCTACGAGCAGTACTTC. Translating gives CASSYEGYEQYF.

The gene calls are TRBV4-1 and TRBJ2-3; TRBD2 matches at 9 bases. The CDR3 extends over 17 amino acids. V was clipped by 4 bases and J by 0 bases; unmatched bases: 8. Germline CDR1 is MGHRA and CDR2 is YSYEKL. CDR3 in DNA: TGCGCCAGCAGCCCGTCTAGCGGGGATACTAGCACAGATACGCAGTATTTT. Amino acids: CASSPSSGDTSTDTQYF.

The genes are TRBV18 and TRBJ2-7; 9 nucleotides align to TRBD1. CDR3 length: 14 amino acids. Per germline, CDR1 KGHSH and CDR2 LQKENI. The V and J ends lost 6 bases and 5 bases, in that order; junction bases with no gene match: 8. The CDR3 loop reads CASSHQGTGNEQYF. Here the CDR3 DNA reads TGTGCCAGCTCCCACCAGGGGACAGGGAACGAGCAGTACTTC.

The J gene is TRBJ1-2, the V gene TRBV6-1; 10 nucleotides match TRBD1. CDR3 length: 15 amino acids. With 4 bases clipped from V and 5 bases from J, the junction kept 7 bases outside the gene matches. Germline CDR1 MNHNS, CDR2 SASEGT. DNA for the CDR3: TGTGCCAGCAGTGCTCAGGACAGGGGGATGTATGGCTACACCTTC. This translates into CASSAQDRGMYGYTF.

The chain couples TRBV14 to TRBJ1-6; D ambiguous. Per germline, CDR1 SGHDN and CDR2 FVKESK. CDR3 length: 12 amino acids. Between the trimmed V and J ends, which lost 4 bases and 9 bases, there was a span of 7 bases. The CDR3 DNA reads as TGTGCCAGCAGCCTCGAGGGTTCACCCCTCCACTTT. This translates into CASSLEGSPLHF.

The chain has TRBV6-5 and TRBJ2-1, with 10 bases matching TRBD2. There are 16 residues in the CDR3. The germline gives CDR1 MNHEY, CDR2 SVGAGI. V lost 0 bases, J lost 9 bases, and 8 bases stayed unmatched. The CDR3 sequence: CASSYSWSGRGREQFF. In DNA, the CDR3 is TGTGCCAGCAGTTACTCGTGGAGCGGGAGGGGCCGTGAGCAGTTCTTC.

CDR3 coding DNA: TGTGCCAGCAGCTCGGACAGCGGGGAGCTGTTTTTT. Translation gives CASSSDSGELFF. The chain combines TRBV5-6 with TRBJ2-2; tentatively, D is TRBD1 (6 bases). V was trimmed by 3 bases and J by 7 bases, leaving 7 bases between them. Germline V gene sequence: CDR1 SGHDT, CDR2 YYEEEE. The CDR3 length is 12 residues.

The chain links TRBV2 to TRBJ2-3; TRBD2 matches at 8 bases. CDR1 and CDR2 from the germline V gene are SNHLY and FYNNEI. Trimming at V came to 7 bases and at J to 8 bases, leaving 17 bases not matched to a gene. The CDR3 runs to 16 residues. CDR3 sequence: CASTPGGAGAPSTQYF. The DNA of the CDR3 is TGTGCCAGCACCCCGGGGGGGGCAGGGGCGCCCAGTACGCAGTATTTT.

The J gene is TRBJ2-7, the V gene TRBV6-1, with TRBD1 identical over 8 bases. Per the germline V gene, CDR1 is MNHNS and CDR2 is SASEGT. The CDR3 totals 14 residues. J gave up 6 bases and V 3 bases, and 7 bases lay outside the gene matches. CDR3 DNA: TGTGCCAGCAGTGAGGGACAGGAGGAACGCGAGCAGTACTTC. Translation gives CASSEGQEEREQYF.

J is TRBJ2-2 and V is TRBV10-2; no definite D call. CDR1 is WSHSY, CDR2 SAAADI, per germline. V was trimmed by 6 bases and J by 6 bases, leaving 5 bases between them. There are 11 residues in the CDR3. The CDR3 DNA sequence: TGCGCCAGCAGGCCAGCCGGGGAGCTGTTTTTT. Encoded protein: CASRPAGELFF.

This sequence joins TRBV6-6 and TRBJ2-7, with TRBD1 identical over 7 bases. J was trimmed by 5 bases and V by 4 bases; bases with no gene match: 8. Germline V gives CDR1 MNHNY, CDR2 SVGAGI (reference sequence). The CDR3 totals 14 residues. Here the CDR3 DNA reads TGTGCCAGCAGTTCGACAGGGATTCCCCACGAGCAGTACTTC. Encoded protein: CASSSTGIPHEQYF.

The chain has TRBV15 and TRBJ1-1; 7 nucleotides line up with TRBD1. Germline trimming cut 5 bases from V and 3 bases from J; bases unmatched to any gene: 3. Germline V lookup: CDR1 LNHNV, CDR2 YYDKDF (reference sequence). The CDR3 has 13 amino acids. CDR3 DNA sequence: TGTGCCACCAGCCGGGACAGACACACTGAAGCTTTCTTT. It translates to CATSRDRHTEAFF.